This TCR beta chain was observed in a study of CD8+ T cells in alopecia areata. CDR1 is MDHEN and CDR2 is SYDVKM in the germline V gene. Trimming removed 5 bases from V and 8 bases from J; junction bases left unmatched: 14. The CDR3 has 16 amino acids. Following RNA extraction, reverse transcription yielded cDNA that acted as the sequencing template. This table comes from immunoSEQ multiplex PCR, and its TCRdb copy is limited to in-frame clones, with some not included. This table has about 100,000 clones, 45% to 60% appearing once. This clone was detected a few times. The sample comprised NKG2D-low CD8+ T cells sorted from blood. The chain combines TRBV28 with TRBJ2-1, with TRBD2 identical over 8 bases. The clonotype originates from a human donor with alopecia areata. The CDR3 region is CASSPNLAGPGHEQFF. DNA of the CDR3: TGTGCCAGCAGTCCCAACCTAGCGGGCCCGGGTCATGAGCAGTTCTTC.